One and the same sample provided the 13 T cell receptor beta chains below, sequenced in a study of PD-1 blockade in classical Hodgkin lymphoma. Time point meaning: cycle 4 day 1 (C4D1), after around six weeks of nivolumab. Each and every patient relapsed after autologous stem cell transplantation, and patients got differing brentuximab vedotin exposure. TCRdb's copy holds only in-frame clones and misses some; the assay was immunoSEQ multiplex PCR. The profile shows 40,000 to 55,000 clones, about 80% of them singletons. This specimen consisted of peripheral blood mononuclear cells (PBMCs), obtained before the fourth cycle of nivolumab. These TCRs come from a human donor with classical Hodgkin lymphoma.

V and J are TRBV11-3 and TRBJ2-7; 9 bases match TRBD1. Trimming took 5 bases from V and 5 from J; bases not matched to a gene: 7. CDR1 and CDR2 from the germline V gene are SGHNT and YENEEA. This CDR3 is 14 amino acids long. CDR3 region: CASSPGQGEHEQYF. CDR3 DNA sequence: TGTGCCAGCAGCCCGGGACAGGGTGAACACGAGCAGTACTTC.

This chain uses TRBV28 with TRBJ1-4; D ambiguous. The length of the CDR3 is 13 residues. V lost 6 bases and J lost 0, with 5 bases in between. Germline CDR1 is MDHEN and CDR2 is SYDVKM. The CDR3 DNA is TGTGCCAGCAGCCGTGCAACTAATGAAAAACTGTTTTTT. Translating it yields CASSRATNEKLFF.

J is TRBJ1-3 and V is TRBV4-2; a possible D gene is TRBD1 (5 bases). This CDR3 spans 15 amino acids. Per the germline V gene, CDR1 is LGHNA and CDR2 is YNFKEQ. This CDR3 reads CASLRGSRSGNTIYF. CDR3 coding DNA: TGTGCAAGCCTTCGGGGGTCCCGCTCTGGAAACACCATATATTTT.

The CDR3 is CASSFGRVEETQYF. DNA for the CDR3: TGTGCCAGCAGTTTTGGCAGGGTGGAAGAGACCCAGTACTTC. The rearrangement links TRBV28 to TRBJ2-5; weak D call: TRBD1 (5 bases). The length of the CDR3 is 14 residues. The germline V gene has CDR1 MDHEN and CDR2 SYDVKM. Trimming stripped 3 bases from V and 3 bases from J, with 11 bases between.

V and J are TRBV10-2 and TRBJ1-2, with TRBD1 as a possible D gene (6 bases). Germline loops: CDR1 WSHSY, CDR2 SAAADI. The CDR3 is 12 amino acids. Trimming took off 6 bases at V and 4 bases at J, with 9 bases between the two ends. The CDR3 region has the DNA TGCGCCAGCAGGGACAGCCTCTATGGCTACACCTTC. Amino acids: CASRDSLYGYTF.

The chain joins TRBV7-3 to TRBJ2-1; D unresolved. Germline CDR1 SGHTA, CDR2 FQGTGA. CDR3 size: 13 residues. V was shortened by 1 base and J by 4 bases, with 5 bases between the two germline ends. This CDR3 reads CASSLNLYNEQFF. In DNA form, the CDR3 reads TGTGCCAGCAGCTTAAACTTATACAATGAGCAGTTCTTC.

The gene calls are TRBV9 and TRBJ2-1, with 12 bases lining up with TRBD1. This CDR3 comprises 16 residues. The V segment lost 3 bases and the J segment 8 bases; nucleotides outside the gene matches: 9. Germline-derived CDR1 and CDR2 are SGDLS and YYNGEE. The CDR3 bases are TGTGCCAGCAGCGGCGGGGACAGGGGGCTCTTGCATGAGCAGTTCTTC. Protein: CASSGGDRGLLHEQFF.

J is TRBJ1-1 and V is TRBV19; tentative D call: TRBD1 (5 bases). The V gene lost 4 bases and the J gene lost 1 base, with 7 bases spanning the gap. The CDR3 has 13 residues. CDR1 LNHDA and CDR2 SQIVND come from the germline V gene (reference sequence). CDR3 sequence (DNA): TGTGCCAGTAGTACGACAGAGAACACTGAAGCTTTCTTT. Residues: CASSTTENTEAFF.

The chain uses TRBV2 and TRBJ1-5, with 7 bases that match TRBD1. Germline loops: CDR1 SNHLY, CDR2 FYNNEI. V trimming: 6 bases; J trimming: 1 base; junction bases outside the gene matches: 3. The CDR3 is 14 residues long. The CDR3 is CASRDRLSNQPQHF. In nucleotides, the CDR3 is TGTGCCAGCAGGGACAGGTTGAGCAATCAGCCCCAGCATTTT.

J is TRBJ2-7 and V is TRBV6-5; possibly TRBD1 for D (5 bases). The CDR3 loop spans 13 amino acids. The V and J ends lost 0 bases and 4 bases respectively, with 7 bases between them. Germline lookup yields CDR1 MNHEY and CDR2 SVGAGI. CDR3: CASSYSQGYEQYF. The DNA for the CDR3 is TGTGCCAGCAGTTACTCTCAGGGATACGAGCAGTACTTC.

The chain combines TRBV28 with TRBJ1-1; TRBD1 might be the D (6 bases). The length of the CDR3 is 15 residues. The germline V and J ends were trimmed by 6 bases and 0 bases, with 14 bases remaining between them. Germline CDR1 reads MDHEN; CDR2 reads SYDVKM. The CDR3 region is CASSPWGRLNTEAFF. CDR3 coding DNA: TGTGCCAGCAGCCCCTGGGGGCGACTGAACACTGAAGCTTTCTTT.

The chain uses TRBV19 and TRBJ2-2, with a possible D match to TRBD2 (6 bases). CDR3 length: 16 amino acids. Germline assignment: CDR1 LNHDA and CDR2 SQIVND (reference sequence). V was clipped by 4 bases and J by 0 bases, with 12 bases between them. In DNA, the CDR3 is TGTGCCAGTAGTACCCGATCGGGGGCGAACACCGGGGAGCTGTTTTTT. This sequence encodes CASSTRSGANTGELFF.

V is TRBV30 and J is TRBJ1-4, with TRBD1 matching over 11 bases. Germline V CDR1 and CDR2: GTSNPN, SVGIG (reference sequence). The CDR3 runs 12 residues. As DNA, the CDR3 is TGTGCGGGACAGGGGGGAGAAGAAAAACTGTTTTTT. This sequence encodes CAGQGGEEKLFF.